This entry lists 27 T cell receptor beta chains sequenced from one sample in a study of T cells in Graves' hyperthyroidism and ophthalmopathy. TCR beta CDR3 regions were amplified from RNA. TCR CDR3 regions were first amplified by RT-PCR with HTBI primers. TCRdb reprocessed the multiplex PCR reads with MiXCR, giving one entry per CDR3 protein. The repertoire holds roughly 740,000 distinct CDR3 sequences, with roughly 17% as singletons. The sequenced sample consisted of blood. The source is a man aged 18-30 years with Graves' hyperthyroidism.

The genes are TRBV29-1 and TRBJ2-2, with 7 bases lining up with TRBD2. The V and J ends lost 0 bases and 1 base, in that order; junction bases with no gene match: 5. The germline gives CDR1 SQVTM, CDR2 ANQGSEA. This CDR3 region has 16 residues. CDR3 DNA: TGCAGCGTTGAAGATTATTCGGGAGGGAACACCGGGGAGCTGTTTTTT. It translates to CSVEDYSGGNTGELFF.

The chain has TRBV28 and TRBJ1-4; D gene ambiguous. Between the trimmed V and J ends, which lost 3 bases and 12 bases, there was a span of 17 bases. CDR1 and CDR2 from the germline V gene are MDHEN and SYDVKM. The CDR3 loop spans 14 amino acids. Written as DNA, the CDR3 is TGTGCCAGCAGTTTTCTACAGCGAGAATTTCAACTGTTTTTT. Its protein is CASSFLQREFQLFF.

The table lists this clonotype with a few counts. Its ends do not fully match the called genes, so a read error is possible. This chain joins TRBV28 and TRBJ2-5; D is perhaps TRBD2 (5 bases). Germline V lookup: CDR1 MDHEN, CDR2 SYDVKM. The CDR3 spans 12 residues. The CDR3 DNA reads TGTGCCAGCAGTTCCCGGGGAGCTCCCTTCAACTTC. Translating gives CASSSRGAPFNF.

This clonotype was counted only a few times. Here the CDR3 DNA reads TGTGCCAGCTCGGGACTAGCGGGGATGAACACCGGGGAGCTGTTTTTT. The encoded protein is CASSGLAGMNTGELFF. The V and J genes are TRBV7-9 and TRBJ2-2; 13 positions match TRBD2. From germline, CDR1 is SEHNR and CDR2 FQNEAQ (reference sequence). The CDR3 spans 16 residues. J lost 1 base, V lost 8 bases, and 4 bases had no gene match. The complete variable domain, with remaining parts taken from reference TRBV7-9 and TRBJ2-2, reads DTGVSQNPRHKITKRGQNVTFRCDPISEHNRLYWYRQTLGQGPEFLTYFQNEAQLEKSRLLSDRFSAERPKGSFSTLEIQRTEQGDSAMYLCASSGLAGMNTGELFFGEGSRLTVL.

The chain links TRBV15 to TRBJ2-7; a weak D match, TRBD2 (6 bases). This CDR3 spans 15 amino acids. CDR1 is LNHNV, CDR2 YYDKDF, per germline (reference sequence). The V end was cut by 1 base, the J end by 1 base, with 11 bases between. CDR3 sequence: CATSRVGGASYEQYF. The CDR3 region has the DNA TGTGCCACCAGCAGAGTCGGCGGGGCATCCTACGAGCAGTACTTC.

This clonotype was picked up a small number of times. The CDR3 loop is CASRKDRGRYGYTF. DNA of the CDR3: TGTGCCAGCAGAAAAGACAGGGGGCGGTACGGCTACACCTTC. This chain uses TRBV28 with TRBJ1-2; TRBD1 matches at 10 bases. The CDR3 has 14 residues. The junction had 9 bases not matched to a gene; V was cut back by 6 bases and J by 8 bases. Germline loops: CDR1 MDHEN, CDR2 SYDVKM.

This clonotype was seen at least ten times. The rearrangement uses TRBV29-1 and TRBJ1-2; 8 bases map to TRBD1. The CDR3 is 12 residues long. CDR1 SQVTM and CDR2 ANQGSEA come from the germline V gene. With 5 bases clipped from V and 4 bases from J, the junction kept 3 bases outside the gene matches. The CDR3 is CSVPDRGYGYTF. For the CDR3, the DNA is TGCAGCGTTCCCGACAGGGGCTATGGCTACACCTTC. The variable domain in full, completed from reference TRBV29-1 and TRBJ1-2, reads SAVISQKPSRDICQRGTSLTIQCQVDSQVTMMFWYRQQPGQSLTLIATANQGSEATYESGFVIDKFPISRPNLTFSTLTVSNMSPEDSSIYLCSVPDRGYGYTFGSGTRLTVV.

This clonotype was found many times. J is TRBJ2-1 and V is TRBV29-1; D gene unclear. The CDR3 contains 10 residues. From germline, CDR1 is SQVTM and CDR2 ANQGSEA. Trimming left V 2 bases short and J 8 bases short, with 4 bases between. The CDR3 here is CSVERDEQFF. The CDR3 DNA follows: TGCAGCGTTGAAAGGGATGAGCAGTTCTTC.

This clonotype showed up many times. This chain joins TRBV29-1 and TRBJ2-3, with TRBD2 identical over 8 bases. The CDR3 sequence is 15 residues long. Germline V gene lookup returns CDR1 SQVTM and CDR2 ANQGSEA. V lost 7 bases to trimming and J lost 0 bases; unmatched junction nucleotides: 9. DNA for the CDR3: TGCAGCGGTCGACTAGCGAGCCCTAGCACAGATACGCAGTATTTT. It encodes CSGRLASPSTDTQYF.

This chain links TRBV29-1 with TRBJ2-5; possibly TRBD1 for D (6 bases). This CDR3 contains 14 residues. Germline V lookup: CDR1 SQVTM, CDR2 ANQGSEA. Between the trimmed V and J ends, which lost 6 bases and 1 base, there was a span of 15 bases. The CDR3 is CSVEGRGSQETQYF. The CDR3 nucleotides read TGCAGCGTAGAGGGCAGGGGATCCCAAGAGACCCAGTACTTC.

This clonotype was recorded once. This chain uses TRBV5-1 with TRBJ2-7, with TRBD2 matching over 7 bases. CDR3 length equals 14 residues. V lost 3 bases and J lost 2; bases outside the gene matches: 5. CDR1 SGHRS and CDR2 YFSETQ come from the germline V gene. The CDR3 DNA follows: TGCGCCAGCAGCTCCGGGACTAATCCCTACGAGCAGTACTTC. It yields the protein CASSSGTNPYEQYF.

The chain recombines TRBV24-1 with TRBJ2-3; tentative D call: TRBD2 (6 bases). V dropped 3 bases and J dropped 6 bases, with 15 bases sitting between them. Germline V gene lookup returns CDR1 KGHDR and CDR2 SFDVKD. The CDR3 sequence is 15 residues long. The CDR3 bases are TGTGCCACCAGTGATCGGGGGAGGCTAACGGATACGCAGTATTTT. Amino acid sequence: CATSDRGRLTDTQYF.

This clonotype was counted at least ten times. The chain employs TRBV20-1 and TRBJ2-5; D is possibly TRBD1 or TRBD2 (7 bases each). Germline-derived CDR1 and CDR2 are DFQATT and SNEGSKA (reference sequence). The CDR3 has 17 amino acids. V was shortened by 5 bases and J by 0 bases, with 22 bases between the two germline ends. This CDR3 reads CSARASGTRGYQETQYF. DNA of the CDR3: TGCAGTGCTCGGGCTAGCGGAACCAGGGGGTACCAAGAGACCCAGTACTTC.

In its sample, this clonotype was seen a few times. The rearrangement joins TRBV12-3 or TRBV12-4 to TRBJ2-2; the D is unclear. Trimming left V 9 bases short and J 3 bases short, with 29 bases between. The CDR3 sequence is 19 residues long. CDR3 in DNA: TGTGCCAGTACTAACCGGCTCGCCCTTGACCTTGTCGACACCGGGGAGCTGTTTTTT. The encoded protein is CASTNRLALDLVDTGELFF.

This chain uses TRBV6-2 or TRBV6-3 with TRBJ2-2; 7 nucleotides line up with TRBD1. The CDR3 totals 14 residues. Germline V lookup: CDR1 MNHEY, CDR2 SVGEGT. The V and J ends lost 7 bases and 1 base, in that order; junction bases with no gene match: 3. CDR3: CASTWDRNTGELFF. The CDR3 DNA sequence: TGTGCCAGCACCTGGGACAGGAACACCGGGGAGCTGTTTTTT.

This clonotype was seen many times. The genes are TRBV28 and TRBJ2-7; tentatively, D is TRBD2 (6 bases). The V and J ends lost 10 bases and 6 bases respectively, with 19 bases between them. CDR3 length: 13 amino acids. Germline CDR1 reads MDHEN; CDR2 reads SYDVKM. The CDR3 bases are TGTGCCATCCTCCGTGGGGGAGGTTCCGAGCAGTACTTC. Encoded protein: CAILRGGGSEQYF.

This clonotype was seen many times. The chain combines TRBV12-3 or TRBV12-4 with TRBJ1-5; no clear D gene. CDR3 size: 14 residues. V was cut by 6 bases and J by 3 bases, with 12 bases left in between. The CDR3 DNA reads as TGTGCCAGCAGCCTCGACCGCTACAATCAGCCCCAGCATTTT. Translating gives CASSLDRYNQPQHF.

This clonotype was seen more than once but under ten times. The J gene is TRBJ2-3, the V gene TRBV25-1; TRBD1 aligns across 7 bases. CDR1 is MGHDK and CDR2 is SYGVNS in the germline V gene. With 4 bases clipped from V and 3 bases from J, the junction kept 7 bases outside the gene matches. The CDR3 runs to 15 residues. The DNA of the CDR3 is TGTGCCAGCAGTGCTACCGGGACAGTTACAGATACGCAGTATTTT. It encodes CASSATGTVTDTQYF.

This clonotype was seen ten or more times. The chain joins TRBV2 to TRBJ2-4, with a possible D match to TRBD2 (6 bases). Trimming stripped 9 bases from V and 0 bases from J, with 15 bases between. This CDR3 comprises 15 residues. Germline values: CDR1 SNHLY, CDR2 FYNNEI. The CDR3 loop reads CASQWTMLAKNIQYF. Written as DNA, the CDR3 is TGTGCCAGTCAATGGACTATGCTAGCCAAAAACATTCAGTACTTC.

The gene calls are TRBV6-1 and TRBJ1-5; D is unclear. Looked up from germline, CDR1 is MNHNS and CDR2 is SASEGT. The CDR3 runs to 15 residues. Trimming took off 7 bases at V and 0 bases at J, with 13 bases between the two ends. The CDR3 DNA follows: TGTGCCAGCACCCGATCGGATTATAGCAATCAGCCCCAGCATTTT. Translating it yields CASTRSDYSNQPQHF.

This clonotype was detected ten times or more. CDR3 DNA sequence: TGTGCCAGCAGTGAAACTAGCGGGAGGGAGGTTGAGCAGTTCTTC. It specifies CASSETSGREVEQFF. V usage is TRBV2 and J usage is TRBJ2-1; 13 bases fit TRBD2. Germline lookup yields CDR1 SNHLY and CDR2 FYNNEI. This CDR3 region has 15 residues. J lost 9 bases, V lost 2 bases, and 4 bases had no gene match.

The chain carries TRBV12-5 and TRBJ1-5; D is unclear. The CDR3 totals 14 residues. V was clipped by 0 bases and J by 7 bases, with 10 bases between them. CDR1 is LGHNT, CDR2 FRNRAP, per germline. The CDR3 sequence is CASGLVHGSQPQHF. The CDR3 DNA reads TGTGCTAGTGGTTTGGTACACGGGTCCCAGCCCCAGCATTTT.

This clonotype was recorded many times. V and J are TRBV12-3 or TRBV12-4 and TRBJ2-4; D remains ambiguous. Trimming pared 5 bases from V and 0 bases from J, leaving 8 bases between. This CDR3 is 14 amino acids long. For the CDR3, the DNA is TGTGCCAGCAGTACCTATTTAGCCAAAAACATTCAGTACTTC. Its translation is CASSTYLAKNIQYF.

Many counts were recorded for this clonotype. The genes are TRBV20-1 and TRBJ2-5, with 9 bases aligning to TRBD2. Looked up from germline, CDR1 is DFQATT and CDR2 is SNEGSKA (reference sequence). Trimming at V came to 5 bases and at J to 5 bases, leaving 6 bases not matched to a gene. This CDR3 has 13 residues. The CDR3 is CSAGSSGTETQYF. The DNA for the CDR3 is TGCAGTGCTGGGTCTAGCGGGACCGAGACCCAGTACTTC.

This clonotype was observed a few times. The rearrangement joins TRBV5-8 to TRBJ2-5, with 8 positions matching TRBD1. The ends lost 2 bases at V and 5 bases at J; junction bases unmatched: 8. Germline values: CDR1 SGHTS, CDR2 YDEGEE. The CDR3 has 15 residues. The CDR3 is CASSFLQGAGETQYF. CDR3 coding DNA: TGTGCCAGCAGCTTCCTTCAGGGGGCCGGGGAGACCCAGTACTTC.

The chain's CDR3 is CASSYDGLAGLANTGELFF. CDR3 DNA sequence: TGTGCCAGCAGTTACGACGGACTAGCGGGACTCGCGAACACCGGGGAGCTGTTTTTT. The V and J genes are TRBV6-5 and TRBJ2-2; 12 nucleotides match TRBD2. The trim removed 2 bases at V and 0 bases at J, leaving 7 bases unmatched. The CDR3 spans 19 residues. CDR1 and CDR2 from the germline V gene are MNHEY and SVGAGI.

This clonotype occurred many times. The rearrangement links TRBV30 to TRBJ2-3; TRBD1 matches at 10 bases. Germline values: CDR1 GTSNPN, CDR2 SVGIG (reference sequence). This CDR3 has 16 residues. Trimming cost V 2 bases and J 6 bases; bases outside gene matches: 11. The CDR3 is CAWSRQGASILDTQYF. The DNA for the CDR3 is TGTGCCTGGAGTAGACAGGGGGCCTCTATCCTCGATACGCAGTATTTT.